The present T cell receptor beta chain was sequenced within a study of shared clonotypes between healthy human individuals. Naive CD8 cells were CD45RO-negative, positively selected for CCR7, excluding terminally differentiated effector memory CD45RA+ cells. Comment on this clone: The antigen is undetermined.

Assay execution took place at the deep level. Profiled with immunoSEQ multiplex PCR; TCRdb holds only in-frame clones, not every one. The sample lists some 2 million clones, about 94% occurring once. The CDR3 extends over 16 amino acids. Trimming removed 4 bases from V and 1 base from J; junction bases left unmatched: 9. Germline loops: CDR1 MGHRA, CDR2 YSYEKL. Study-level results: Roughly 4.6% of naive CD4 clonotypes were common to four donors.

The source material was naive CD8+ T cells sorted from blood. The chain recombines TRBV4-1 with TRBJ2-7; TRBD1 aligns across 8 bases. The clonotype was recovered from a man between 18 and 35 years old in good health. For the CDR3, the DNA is TGCGCCAGCAGCCGCATCCCCAACAGGGGGTCCTACGAGCAGTACTTC. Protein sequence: CASSRIPNRGSYEQYF.